The following is a T cell receptor beta chain sequence with its context. Individuals aged 18 to 89 years were recruited from approximately 22 US areas. Cohort 3 recovered donors had two negative PCRs, clearance, or symptom resolution. The CDR3 has 14 amino acids. Germline assignment: CDR1 SGHRS and CDR2 YFSETQ. Trimming left V 0 bases short and J 4 bases short, with 8 bases between. The data derive from a study of blood T cell repertoires in COVID-19. Turning to the study itself: From the United States, Italy and Spain came samples of acute and convalescent COVID-19.

The table came from immunoSEQ multiplex PCR; TCRdb's copy has only in-frame clones and leaves some out. The sample shows roughly 300,000 clones, over 75% of them seen only once. The specimen was PBMCs or T cells enriched from blood (not recorded which). The rearrangement uses TRBV5-1 and TRBJ1-5, with unresolved D. The TCR comes from a woman younger than 45 who had recovered from COVID-19. DNA of the CDR3: TGCGCCAGCAGCTTGGGCGGATTTAATCAGCCCCAGCATTTT. Translation: CASSLGGFNQPQHF.